This entry lists 28 T cell receptor beta chains sequenced from one sample in a study of OX40 agonist ivuxolimab in advanced cancers. Generated by immunoSEQ multiplex PCR, the TCRdb table keeps only in-frame clones and is missing some. This sample has tens of thousands of clones, with approximately 94% found just once. Sequenced here: CD4+ or CD8+ T cells sorted from blood, sampled in a trial of the OX40 agonist ivuxolimab. These receptors originate from an adult with an advanced solid tumor such as melanoma, head and neck, liver or kidney cancer.

The V and J genes are TRBV25-1 and TRBJ1-6; D unresolved. The CDR3 runs 14 residues. V was clipped by 1 base and J by 7 bases, with 8 bases between them. Germline V gene sequence: CDR1 MGHDK, CDR2 SYGVNS. The CDR3, as DNA: TGTGCCAGCAGTGAATTGGGGTCGAATTCACCCCTCCACTTT. It translates to CASSELGSNSPLHF.

The rearrangement links TRBV4-1 to TRBJ2-3, with D possibly TRBD2 on 6 matching bases. Trimming pared 4 bases from V and 6 bases from J, leaving 17 bases between. The CDR3 contains 15 residues. The germline V gene has CDR1 MGHRA and CDR2 YSYEKL. The CDR3 coding sequence is TGCGCCAGCAGCCCTCGAACTCCGGGGGAGGATACGCAGTATTTT. Its protein is CASSPRTPGEDTQYF.

V usage is TRBV6-5 and J usage is TRBJ2-5; D may be TRBD1 (6 bases). V lost 9 bases to trimming and J lost 1 base, with 12 bases between them. CDR1 and CDR2 from the germline V gene are MNHEY and SVGAGI. The CDR3 consists of 13 residues. DNA for the CDR3: TGTGCCAGTCGAACAGGGTTCCAAGAGACCCAGTACTTC. Its protein is CASRTGFQETQYF.

This rearrangement joins TRBV7-2 to TRBJ2-1; D tentatively reads TRBD1 or TRBD2 (6 bases each). V dropped 5 bases and J dropped 6 bases, with 20 bases sitting between them. The CDR3 runs 16 residues. From germline, CDR1 is SGHTA and CDR2 FQGNSA. The CDR3 reads CASSPWGAPPSNEQFF. The CDR3 bases are TGTGCCAGCAGCCCCTGGGGGGCTCCCCCAAGCAATGAGCAGTTCTTC.

The chain has TRBV19 and TRBJ2-1, with 7 bases matching TRBD2. With 10 bases clipped from V and 7 bases from J, the junction kept 13 bases outside the gene matches. The germline gives CDR1 LNHDA, CDR2 SQIVND (reference sequence). This CDR3 comprises 14 residues. As DNA, the CDR3 is TGTGCCACCTCCCTGGGAGGGGCTCGGAATGAGCAGTTCTTC. Translation: CATSLGGARNEQFF.

The V gene is TRBV9, the J gene TRBJ2-1, with 7 bases identical to TRBD2. This CDR3 is built from 13 residues. The germline CDR1 and CDR2 sequences are SGDLS and YYNGEE. With V trimmed by 6 bases and J by 5 bases, 5 bases remained unmatched. The CDR3 loop reads CASTAGINNEQFF. The CDR3 coding sequence is TGTGCCAGCACAGCGGGAATAAACAATGAGCAGTTCTTC. Supplemented by reference TRBV9 and TRBJ2-1, the full variable domain reads DSGVTQTPKHLITATGQRVTLRCSPRSGDLSVYWYQQSLDQGLQFLIQYYNGEERAKGNILERFSAQQFPDLHSELNLSSLELGDSALYFCASTAGINNEQFFGPGTRLTVL.

The rearrangement joins TRBV7-6 to TRBJ1-1; tentatively, D is TRBD1 (6 bases). CDR1 and CDR2 from the germline V gene are SGHVS and FNYEAQ. V gave up 10 bases and J gave up 0 bases, with 9 bases separating them. The CDR3 consists of 12 residues. The CDR3 reads CATGTLNTEAFF. The CDR3 DNA sequence: TGTGCCACCGGGACATTGAACACTGAAGCTTTCTTT.

The CDR3 spells CASSEAMGRGFTSTDTQYF. The CDR3 DNA reads as TGTGCCAGCAGTGAAGCTATGGGCAGGGGGTTTACGAGCACAGATACGCAGTATTTT. The chain combines TRBV2 with TRBJ2-3; 7 bases are shared with TRBD1. The ends lost 0 bases at V and 0 bases at J; junction bases unmatched: 12. CDR1 SNHLY and CDR2 FYNNEI come from the germline V gene. The CDR3 is made up of 19 amino acids.

This clone has more than one count but fewer than ten. The gene calls are TRBV7-9 and TRBJ2-7; TRBD1 matches 10 bases. CDR1 SEHNR and CDR2 FQNEAQ come from the germline V gene (reference sequence). J gave up 5 bases and V 7 bases, and 8 bases lay outside the gene matches. The CDR3 contains 14 residues. This CDR3 is CASTSGTGEDEQYF. CDR3 nucleotide sequence: TGTGCCAGCACCTCGGGGACAGGGGAGGACGAGCAGTACTTC.

The chain carries TRBV11-2 and TRBJ2-5; D may match TRBD1 or TRBD2 (5 bases each). CDR1 SGHAT and CDR2 FQNNGV come from the germline V gene. The CDR3 loop spans 15 amino acids. The ends were cut back, 0 bases at V and 4 bases at J, with 12 bases in the middle. This chain's CDR3 is CASSLEPRAGETQYF. CDR3 DNA: TGTGCCAGCAGCTTAGAGCCCAGGGCGGGAGAGACCCAGTACTTC.

This clone was observed once. The rearrangement links TRBV4-3 to TRBJ2-2; possibly TRBD2 for D (6 bases). Trimming took off 1 base at V and 2 bases at J, with 8 bases between the two ends. The germline V gene has CDR1 LGHNA and CDR2 YSLEER. The CDR3 extends over 15 amino acids. The CDR3 here is CASSQGDLNTGELFF. In nucleotides, the CDR3 is TGCGCCAGCAGCCAAGGGGACTTAAACACCGGGGAGCTGTTTTTT.

J is TRBJ1-1 and V is TRBV28, with 7 bases that match TRBD1. This CDR3 is 13 amino acids long. Trimming cost V 3 bases and J 5 bases; bases outside gene matches: 3. The V gene's germline CDR1 is MDHEN and CDR2 SYDVKM. CDR3 residues: CASSFQGGTEAFF. The CDR3 nucleotides read TGTGCCAGCAGTTTCCAGGGGGGGACTGAAGCTTTCTTT.

V and J are TRBV4-1 and TRBJ2-7; no reliable D call. The CDR3 is made up of 15 amino acids. Per the germline V gene, CDR1 is MGHRA and CDR2 is YSYEKL. Trimming left V 3 bases short and J 1 base short, with 13 bases between. The CDR3 DNA sequence: TGCGCCAGCAGCCAGCACCAGACGGAATCCTACGAGCAGTACTTC. Encoded protein: CASSQHQTESYEQYF.

This chain connects TRBV19 to TRBJ1-1; no firm D call. Trimming took 3 bases from V and 6 from J, leaving 8 bases between them. Germline V gene lookup returns CDR1 LNHDA and CDR2 SQIVND (reference sequence). There are 12 residues in the CDR3. DNA of the CDR3: TGTGCCAGTAGTATGTACAGCGCTGAAGCTTTCTTT. Its translation: CASSMYSAEAFF. Together with reference TRBV19 and TRBJ1-1, the CDR3 gives the full variable domain: DGGITQSPKYLFRKEGQNVTLSCEQNLNHDAMYWYRQDPGQGLRLIYYSQIVNDFQKGDIAEGYSVSREKKESFPLTVTSAQKNPTAFYLCASSMYSAEAFFGQGTRLTVV.

The chain uses TRBV9 and TRBJ1-1; TRBD1 is a possible D gene (6 bases). The germline CDR1 and CDR2 sequences are SGDLS and YYNGEE. The germline V and J ends were trimmed by 6 bases and 7 bases, with 19 bases remaining between them. The CDR3 consists of 14 residues. CDR3 sequence: CASTKGGGAGEAFF. The CDR3 coding sequence is TGTGCCAGCACCAAAGGGGGGGGCGCGGGTGAAGCTTTCTTT.

The chain has TRBV9 and TRBJ2-7, with 9 bases fitting TRBD1. CDR3 length: 14 amino acids. Germline CDR1 reads SGDLS; CDR2 reads YYNGEE. V lost 3 bases and J lost 7; bases outside the gene matches: 8. CDR3 bases: TGTGCCAGCAGCGCCTGGGACAGGGTGGGTGAGCAGTACTTC. The encoded protein is CASSAWDRVGEQYF.

The V call is TRBV5-4, the J call TRBJ2-7; D not certain. The length of the CDR3 is 14 residues. Trimming shortened V by 6 bases and J by 2 bases, and 15 bases separated the two germline ends. Looked up from germline, CDR1 is SGHNT and CDR2 is YYREEE (reference sequence). The CDR3 loop is CASNPGQSPYEQYF. CDR3 nucleotide sequence: TGTGCCAGCAACCCCGGGCAGTCCCCCTACGAGCAGTACTTC.

The rearrangement uses TRBV5-4 and TRBJ2-7, with D perhaps matching TRBD2 (6 bases). V was pared by 4 bases and J by 0 bases, with 20 bases between. Germline V lookup: CDR1 SGHNT, CDR2 YYREEE (reference sequence). The CDR3 totals 17 residues. CDR3 loop: CASSHGDKAGNSYEQYF. The CDR3 region has the DNA TGTGCCAGCAGCCACGGTGATAAGGCGGGGAACTCCTACGAGCAGTACTTC.

The V gene is TRBV4-1, the J gene TRBJ1-1; a weak D match, TRBD1 (6 bases). The V end lost 3 bases, the J end lost 3 bases, and 17 bases lay between the germline ends. The germline V gene has CDR1 MGHRA and CDR2 YSYEKL. This CDR3 has 16 residues. The CDR3 spells CASSHGTRILDTEAFF. DNA of the CDR3: TGCGCCAGCAGCCATGGGACACGAATTCTTGACACTGAAGCTTTCTTT.

V usage is TRBV6-5 and J usage is TRBJ2-1; D not certain. CDR1 and CDR2 from the germline V gene are MNHEY and SVGAGI. The CDR3 extends over 15 amino acids. V shed 0 bases and J shed 6 bases, with 12 bases lying between them. The CDR3 nucleotides read TGTGCCAGCAGTTACTCGATTGGACGCTCCAATGAGCAGTTCTTC. Residues: CASSYSIGRSNEQFF.

J is TRBJ1-5 and V is TRBV5-1; no clear D. The germline V gene encodes CDR1 SGHRS and CDR2 YFSETQ. V was pared by 1 base and J by 7 bases, with 9 bases between. The CDR3 is made up of 13 amino acids. CDR3 protein: CASSLNFGQPQHF. The CDR3 DNA is TGCGCCAGCAGCTTGAACTTCGGACAGCCCCAGCATTTT.

The chain recombines TRBV27 with TRBJ2-1; TRBD2 agrees at 9 bases. The V gene's germline CDR1 is MNHEY and CDR2 SMNVEV (reference sequence). This CDR3 is built from 15 residues. With V trimmed by 8 bases and J by 5 bases, 10 bases remained unmatched. The CDR3 DNA reads as TGTGCCAGCTCCCTAGGGCGGGGGGGAAACAATGAGCAGTTCTTC. It codes for CASSLGRGGNNEQFF.

The V gene is TRBV9, the J gene TRBJ2-7, with TRBD2 matching over 10 bases. Germline V gene lookup returns CDR1 SGDLS and CDR2 YYNGEE. The ends lost 0 bases at V and 2 bases at J; junction bases unmatched: 2. The CDR3 contains 15 residues. CDR3 DNA sequence: TGTGCCAGCAGCGTAGAAGGGACTAGCGCCTACGAGCAGTACTTC. Its translation: CASSVEGTSAYEQYF.

Only a few counts were recorded for this clone. The V and J genes are TRBV28 and TRBJ1-1; D is undetermined. Germline lookup yields CDR1 MDHEN and CDR2 SYDVKM. Deletions cut 4 bases from V and 12 bases from J, with 9 bases between. The CDR3 runs 10 residues. For the CDR3, the DNA is TGTGCCAGCAGTTGGGGTATAACTTTCTTT. It yields the protein CASSWGITFF. Full variable domain (remainder filled in from reference TRBV28 and TRBJ1-1): DVKVTQSSRYLVKRTGEKVFLECVQDMDHENMFWYRQDPGLGLRLIYFSYDVKMKEKGDIPEGYSVSREKKERFSLILESASTNQTSMYLCASSWGITFFGQGTRLTVV.

The J gene is TRBJ2-3, the V gene TRBV6-6, with 8 bases lining up with TRBD2. Germline CDR1 reads MNHNY; CDR2 reads SVGAGI (reference sequence). V lost 7 bases and J lost 0; bases outside the gene matches: 6. The CDR3 runs to 15 residues. CDR3 sequence (DNA): TGTGCCAGCAACACGGGACTAGGTAGCACAGATACGCAGTATTTT. Residues: CASNTGLGSTDTQYF.

The chain couples TRBV4-3 to TRBJ1-1; 7 bases agree with TRBD1. This CDR3 has 15 residues. Germline V lookup: CDR1 LGHNA, CDR2 YSLEER. The trim removed 2 bases at V and 3 bases at J, leaving 6 bases unmatched. CDR3: CASSQYRGWDTEAFF. CDR3 nucleotides: TGCGCCAGCAGCCAATACAGGGGTTGGGACACTGAAGCTTTCTTT.

V usage is TRBV27 and J usage is TRBJ1-6; D is perhaps TRBD1 (5 bases). In germline, CDR1 is MNHEY, CDR2 SMNVEV (reference sequence). This CDR3 region has 15 residues. V was clipped by 4 bases and J by 6 bases, with 13 bases between them. DNA of the CDR3: TGTGCCAGCAGTTCTTCCCGGGGGTCTAATTCACCCCTCCACTTT. Its translation is CASSSSRGSNSPLHF.

The chain carries TRBV27 and TRBJ2-1; 8 bases map to TRBD2. The CDR3 sequence is 16 residues long. With 3 bases clipped from V and 0 bases from J, the junction kept 4 bases outside the gene matches. Germline V gene data show CDR1 as MNHEY and CDR2 as SMNVEV (reference sequence). This CDR3 reads CASSFSGDLSYNEQFF. The CDR3 nucleotides are TGTGCCAGCAGTTTTAGCGGGGACCTCTCCTACAATGAGCAGTTCTTC.